The 27 T cell receptor beta chains below come from one sample, sequenced in a study of shared clonotypes between healthy human individuals. Only in-frame clones appear in the TCRdb table, and some are missing; sequencing was by immunoSEQ multiplex PCR. The table includes fewer than 500,000 clones, about three quarters detected once. Sequencing was performed on PBMCs. The receptors were gathered from a woman between 40 and 55 years old in good health. Some clones in this sample may be carry-over from other donors' samples.

The rearrangement uses TRBV30 and TRBJ2-5, with no clear D. The CDR3 length is 12 residues. V dropped 2 bases and J dropped 5 bases, with 9 bases sitting between them. CDR1 and CDR2 (germline): GTSNPN, SVGIG (reference sequence). The DNA for the CDR3 is TGTGCCTGGAGTCCCGCCTTGGAGACCCAGTACTTC. It is translated as CAWSPALETQYF. The full variable domain, completed using reference TRBV30 and TRBJ2-5, is SQTIHQWPATLVQPVGSPLSLECTVEGTSNPNLYWYRQAAGRGLQLLFYSVGIGQISSEVPQNLSASRPQDRQFILSSKKLLLSDSGFYLCAWSPALETQYFGPGTRLLVL.

In regard to this clone: The sample holds other DNA sequences that translate to the same CDR3. The chain recombines TRBV29-1 with TRBJ2-7; D gene ambiguous. Trimming took off 4 bases at V and 2 bases at J, with 9 bases between the two ends. Per germline, CDR1 SQVTM and CDR2 ANQGSEA. The length of the CDR3 is 12 residues. The CDR3 DNA sequence: TGCAGCGTTGGTGGCGGACCCTACGAGCAGTACTTC. As protein: CSVGGGPYEQYF.

The chain employs TRBV28 and TRBJ2-3, with 7 bases matching TRBD1. CDR3 length: 18 amino acids. The germline CDR1 and CDR2 sequences are MDHEN and SYDVKM. V dropped 6 bases and J dropped 2; count of bases not matched to a gene: 17. CDR3 coding DNA: TGTGCCAGCAGCCCAGCAGTTTTTGGGACAGACTTCACAGATACGCAGTATTTT. Translation: CASSPAVFGTDFTDTQYF.

The chain couples TRBV9 to TRBJ2-2; 7 bases agree with TRBD2. The germline V gene encodes CDR1 SGDLS and CDR2 YYNGEE. There are 16 residues in the CDR3. Trimming took 4 bases from V and 3 from J; bases not matched to a gene: 9. This chain's CDR3 is CASSPGRGDHTGELFF. In DNA form, the CDR3 reads TGTGCCAGCAGCCCAGGACGGGGGGACCACACCGGGGAGCTGTTTTTT.

The chain employs TRBV27 and TRBJ2-2, with 7 bases matching TRBD1. This CDR3 has 16 amino acids. With 3 bases clipped from V and 4 bases from J, the junction kept 8 bases outside the gene matches. CDR1 is MNHEY, CDR2 SMNVEV, per germline (reference sequence). This chain's CDR3 is CASSFMYRGGTGELFF. CDR3 DNA: TGTGCCAGCAGTTTTATGTACAGGGGTGGCACCGGGGAGCTGTTTTTT.

The genes are TRBV10-3 and TRBJ1-5; unclear D gene. Trimming left V 4 bases short and J 1 base short, with 5 bases between. CDR3 length: 13 amino acids. Looked up from germline, CDR1 is ENHRY and CDR2 is SYGVKD. This CDR3 is CAISGQSNQPQHF. CDR3 sequence (DNA): TGTGCCATCAGTGGCCAGAGCAATCAGCCCCAGCATTTT.

The chain uses TRBV19 and TRBJ2-2, with D perhaps matching TRBD1 or TRBD2 (5 bases each). The CDR3 has 15 amino acids. The germline V gene encodes CDR1 LNHDA and CDR2 SQIVND (reference sequence). Deletions cut 10 bases from V and 1 base from J, with 16 bases between. Here the CDR3 reads CATAQGPGNTGELFF. The CDR3 DNA sequence: TGTGCCACCGCCCAGGGACCGGGGAACACCGGGGAGCTGTTTTTT.

This clone appeared once. The V call is TRBV5-4, the J call TRBJ2-5; D remains ambiguous. Trimming cost V 0 bases and J 3 bases, with 9 bases left between them. Germline loops: CDR1 SGHNT, CDR2 YYREEE (reference sequence). The CDR3 is 14 amino acids. CDR3 in DNA: TGTGCCAGCAGCTTGGGGATGGGAAAAGAGACCCAGTACTTC. Translating gives CASSLGMGKETQYF.

V and J are TRBV19 and TRBJ2-3; D gene unclear. Trimming took 4 bases from V and 1 from J, leaving 9 bases between them. This CDR3 is built from 14 residues. Germline lookup yields CDR1 LNHDA and CDR2 SQIVND (reference sequence). CDR3 sequence reads: CASSTYAGTDTQYF. DNA for the CDR3: TGTGCCAGTAGTACTTACGCCGGCACAGATACGCAGTATTTT.

The V gene is TRBV19, the J gene TRBJ2-1; weak D call: TRBD2 (5 bases). V was pared by 3 bases and J by 2 bases, with 20 bases between. This CDR3 comprises 18 residues. Looked up from germline, CDR1 is LNHDA and CDR2 is SQIVND (reference sequence). The CDR3 spells CASSILAGGVRPYNEQFF. CDR3 in DNA: TGTGCCAGTAGTATTCTGGCGGGTGGAGTCCGACCCTACAATGAGCAGTTCTTC.

This CDR3 reads CASRGQGRDEQFF. The CDR3 DNA follows: TGTGCCAGCAGAGGACAGGGTAGAGATGAGCAGTTCTTC. The genes are TRBV27 and TRBJ2-1; 8 bases line up with TRBD1. CDR3 length: 13 amino acids. The V gene end was trimmed by 6 bases and the J gene end by 8 bases; junction bases not matched to a gene: 6. Looked up from germline, CDR1 is MNHEY and CDR2 is SMNVEV (reference sequence).

The chain carries TRBV30 and TRBJ2-7; 7 nucleotides agree with TRBD1. CDR3 length equals 11 residues. Looked up from germline, CDR1 is GTSNPN and CDR2 is SVGIG (reference sequence). Trimming removed 5 bases from V and 7 bases from J; junction bases left unmatched: 5. CDR3 amino acids: CAWDREREQYF. CDR3 nucleotide sequence: TGTGCCTGGGACAGGGAGCGGGAGCAGTACTTC.

J is TRBJ1-4 and V is TRBV4-2; D is undetermined. Trimming removed 0 bases at V and 5 bases at J, with 13 bases between. Looked up from germline, CDR1 is LGHNA and CDR2 is YNFKEQ. The CDR3 consists of 16 residues. The CDR3: CASSQEIGVGNEKLFF. DNA of the CDR3: TGTGCCAGCAGCCAAGAGATCGGGGTCGGGAATGAAAAACTGTTTTTT.

The chain recombines TRBV15 with TRBJ1-2; D unclear. The germline V and J ends were trimmed by 1 base and 4 bases, with 10 bases remaining between them. CDR3 length equals 14 residues. CDR1 and CDR2 (germline): LNHNV, YYDKDF (reference sequence). CDR3 sequence (DNA): TGTGCCACCAGCAGAGCTGGGGTTGCCTATGGCTACACCTTC. Protein product: CATSRAGVAYGYTF.

The sample holds one count of this clone. J is TRBJ2-7 and V is TRBV6-5; 12 bases match TRBD2. The CDR3 extends over 14 amino acids. Germline lookup yields CDR1 MNHEY and CDR2 SVGAGI. Losses at the gene ends were 7 bases for V and 6 bases for J; bases not matched to a gene: 7. The DNA of the CDR3 is TGTGCCAGCACTGCTAGCGGGAGGGACAGCGAGCAGTACTTC. Translation gives CASTASGRDSEQYF.

This clone was detected only a few times. The chain has TRBV7-2 and TRBJ2-1, with TRBD2 matching 12 bases. V lost 5 bases and J lost 7; bases outside the gene matches: 12. CDR3 size: 17 residues. Germline V gives CDR1 SGHTA, CDR2 FQGNSA. CDR3 nucleotides: TGTGCCAGCAGCCGACCTTCTCTAGCGGGAGGGAGAAATGAGCAGTTCTTC. This codes for CASSRPSLAGGRNEQFF.

This clone has a single count. V and J are TRBV7-2 and TRBJ2-7, with TRBD2 identical over 7 bases. V trimming: 0 bases; J trimming: 6 bases; junction bases outside the gene matches: 5. Germline V gives CDR1 SGHTA, CDR2 FQGNSA. There are 14 residues in the CDR3. CDR3 DNA sequence: TGTGCCAGCAGCTTAGCGCTTCCGGGGGGCGAGCAGTACTTC. This codes for CASSLALPGGEQYF.

The V call is TRBV5-8, the J call TRBJ2-7; 8 nucleotides agree with TRBD2. CDR1 SGHTS and CDR2 YDEGEE come from the germline V gene. The trim removed 4 bases at V and 2 bases at J, leaving 5 bases unmatched. The CDR3 loop spans 14 amino acids. CDR3 region: CASSRAGGTYEQYF. In nucleotides, the CDR3 is TGTGCCAGCAGCCGGGCGGGGGGAACCTACGAGCAGTACTTC. The whole variable domain, filled in from reference TRBV5-8 and TRBJ2-7, reads EAGVTQSPTHLIKTRGQQATLRCSPISGHTSVYWYQQALGLGLQFLLWYDEGEERNRGNFPPRFSGRQFPNYSSELNVNALELEDSALYLCASSRAGGTYEQYFGPGTRLTVT.

This clone appeared a few times. The J gene is TRBJ2-1, the V gene TRBV19, with D possibly being TRBD1 (6 bases). The V gene's germline CDR1 is LNHDA and CDR2 SQIVND (reference sequence). The ends were cut back, 3 bases at V and 8 bases at J, with 11 bases in the middle. The CDR3 is 13 residues long. This CDR3 is CASSIWGQYEQFF. As DNA, the CDR3 is TGTGCCAGTAGTATTTGGGGGCAGTATGAGCAGTTCTTC.

The chain carries TRBV6-1 and TRBJ2-5, with TRBD1 identical over 7 bases. Trimming cost V 1 base and J 5 bases; bases outside gene matches: 7. CDR1 MNHNS and CDR2 SASEGT come from the germline V gene. The CDR3 is made up of 15 amino acids. The CDR3 reads CASSEGLTGPETQYF. The CDR3 DNA reads TGTGCCAGCAGTGAAGGGTTGACAGGGCCCGAGACCCAGTACTTC.

The genes are TRBV2 and TRBJ1-2, with 7 bases lining up with TRBD1. CDR3 size: 13 residues. Germline CDR1 and CDR2: SNHLY and FYNNEI. The ends lost 1 base at V and 7 bases at J; junction bases unmatched: 3. In DNA form, the CDR3 reads TGTGCCAGCAGTGAAGGGACAGGCCGTGGCTACACCTTC. Its protein product is CASSEGTGRGYTF.

The chain employs TRBV5-4 and TRBJ2-7; 7 nucleotides line up with TRBD1. CDR1 and CDR2 from the germline V gene are SGHNT and YYREEE (reference sequence). The CDR3 is 14 residues long. V shed 4 bases and J 2 bases; nucleotides not matched to a gene: 6. CDR3 nucleotide sequence: TGTGCCAGCAGCATACCGGGACAGACCTACGAGCAGTACTTC. It yields the protein CASSIPGQTYEQYF. Together with reference TRBV5-4 and TRBJ2-7, the CDR3 gives the full variable domain: ETGVTQSPTHLIKTRGQQVTLRCSSQSGHNTVSWYQQALGQGPQFIFQYYREEENGRGNFPPRFSGLQFPNYSSELNVNALELDDSALYLCASSIPGQTYEQYFGPGTRLTVT.

This rearrangement joins TRBV27 to TRBJ2-7; 10 bases align to TRBD2. Trimming removed 5 bases from V and 0 bases from J; junction bases left unmatched: 16. This CDR3 has 19 residues. The germline V gene encodes CDR1 MNHEY and CDR2 SMNVEV (reference sequence). The CDR3 nucleotides are TGTGCCAGCAGTCCCCCCCTTTACGAAGCGGGAGGGAACTCCTACGAGCAGTACTTC. Residues: CASSPPLYEAGGNSYEQYF.

The chain links TRBV7-2 to TRBJ1-2; 8 bases match TRBD1. V dropped 5 bases and J dropped 4; count of bases not matched to a gene: 9. Germline V gives CDR1 SGHTA, CDR2 FQGNSA. The CDR3 contains 15 residues. The CDR3 DNA follows: TGTACCAGCAGCACCCGACAGGGGTTCGCCTATGGCTACACCTTC. It specifies CTSSTRQGFAYGYTF.

The V call is TRBV29-1, the J call TRBJ2-1; a possible D gene is TRBD2 (6 bases). Per germline, CDR1 SQVTM and CDR2 ANQGSEA. This CDR3 is 15 amino acids long. The V gene lost 3 bases and the J gene lost 2 bases, with 14 bases spanning the gap. CDR3 bases: TGCAGCGTTGAGGTGGCGGGATGGCCCTACAATGAGCAGTTCTTC. It is translated as CSVEVAGWPYNEQFF.

The chain links TRBV5-1 to TRBJ2-2; 10 bases map to TRBD1. Germline V gene lookup returns CDR1 SGHRS and CDR2 YFSETQ. This CDR3 comprises 16 residues. V lost 0 bases, J lost 6 bases, and 5 bases stayed unmatched. In nucleotides, the CDR3 is TGCGCCAGCAGCTTGGCCTTTGGGACAGGGGCCGGGGAGCTGTTTTTT. It encodes CASSLAFGTGAGELFF. The full variable domain, with the rest looked up from reference TRBV5-1 and TRBJ2-2, is KAGVTQTPRYLIKTRGQQVTLSCSPISGHRSVSWYQQTPGQGLQFLFEYFSETQRNKGNFPGRFSGRQFSNSRSEMNVSTLELGDSALYLCASSLAFGTGAGELFFGEGSRLTVL.

With regard to this clone: Its ends do not fully match the called genes, so a read error is possible. The J gene is TRBJ1-6, the V gene TRBV5-1; perhaps TRBD1 as D (5 bases). The germline CDR1 and CDR2 sequences are SGHRS and YFSETQ. The CDR3 has 15 residues. In DNA, the CDR3 is TGCGACAGCAGCTTGGCCTCAGGGTTTACTTCACCCCTCCACTTT. Its translation is CDSSLASGFTSPLHF.